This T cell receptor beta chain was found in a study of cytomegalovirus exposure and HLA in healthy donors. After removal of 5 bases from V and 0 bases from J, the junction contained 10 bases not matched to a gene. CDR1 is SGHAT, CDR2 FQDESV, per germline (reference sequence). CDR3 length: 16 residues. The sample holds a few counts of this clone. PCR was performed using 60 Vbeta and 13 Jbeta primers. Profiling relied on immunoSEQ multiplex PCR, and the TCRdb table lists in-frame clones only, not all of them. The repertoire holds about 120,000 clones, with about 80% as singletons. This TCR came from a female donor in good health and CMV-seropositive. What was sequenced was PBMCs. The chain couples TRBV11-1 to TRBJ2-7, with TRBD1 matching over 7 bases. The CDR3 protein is CASSDTGQKSSYEQYF. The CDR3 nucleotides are TGTGCCAGCAGCGACACGGGACAGAAGAGCTCCTACGAGCAGTACTTC. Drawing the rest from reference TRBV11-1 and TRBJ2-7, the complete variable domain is EAEVAQSPRYKITEKSQAVAFWCDPISGHATLYWYRQILGQGPELLVQFQDESVVDDSQLPKDRFSAERLKGVDSTLKIQPAELGDSAMYLCASSDTGQKSSYEQYFGPGTRLTVT.